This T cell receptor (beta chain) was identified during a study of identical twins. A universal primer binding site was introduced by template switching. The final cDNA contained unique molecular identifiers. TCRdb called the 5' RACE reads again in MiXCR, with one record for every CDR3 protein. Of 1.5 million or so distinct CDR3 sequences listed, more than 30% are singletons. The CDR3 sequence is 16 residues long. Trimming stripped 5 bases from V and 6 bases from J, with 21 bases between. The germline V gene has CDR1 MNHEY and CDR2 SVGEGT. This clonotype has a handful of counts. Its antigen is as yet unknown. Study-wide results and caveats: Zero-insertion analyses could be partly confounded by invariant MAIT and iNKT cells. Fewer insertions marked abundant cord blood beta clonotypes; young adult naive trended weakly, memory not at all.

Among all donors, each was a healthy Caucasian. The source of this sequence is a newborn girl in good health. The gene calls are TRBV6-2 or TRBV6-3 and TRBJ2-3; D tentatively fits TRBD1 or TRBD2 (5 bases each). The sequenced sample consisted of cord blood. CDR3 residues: CASSRSGPLVVDTQYF. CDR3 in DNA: TGTGCCAGCAGTCGATCGGGACCCCTCGTTGTTGATACGCAGTATTTT.